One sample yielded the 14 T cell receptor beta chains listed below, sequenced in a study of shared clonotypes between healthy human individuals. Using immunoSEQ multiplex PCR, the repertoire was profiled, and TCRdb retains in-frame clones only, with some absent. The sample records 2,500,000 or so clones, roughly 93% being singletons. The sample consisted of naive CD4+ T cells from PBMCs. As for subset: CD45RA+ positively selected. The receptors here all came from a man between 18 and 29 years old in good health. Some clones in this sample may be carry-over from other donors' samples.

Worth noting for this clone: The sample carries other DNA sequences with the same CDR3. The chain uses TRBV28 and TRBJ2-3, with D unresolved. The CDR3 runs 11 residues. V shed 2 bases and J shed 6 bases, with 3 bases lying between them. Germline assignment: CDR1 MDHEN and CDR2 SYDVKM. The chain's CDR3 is CASSLRDTQYF. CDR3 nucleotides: TGTGCCAGCAGTTTACGGGATACGCAGTATTTT. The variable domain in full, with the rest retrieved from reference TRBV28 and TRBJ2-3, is DVKVTQSSRYLVKRTGEKVFLECVQDMDHENMFWYRQDPGLGLRLIYFSYDVKMKEKGDIPEGYSVSREKKERFSLILESASTNQTSMYLCASSLRDTQYFGPGTRLTVL.

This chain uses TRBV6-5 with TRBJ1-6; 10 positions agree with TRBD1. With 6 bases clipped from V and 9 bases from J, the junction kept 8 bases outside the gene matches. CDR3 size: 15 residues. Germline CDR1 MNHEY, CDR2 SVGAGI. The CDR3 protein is CASRTGGAGTSPLHF. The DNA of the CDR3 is TGTGCCAGCAGGACAGGGGGCGCAGGAACTTCACCCCTCCACTTT.

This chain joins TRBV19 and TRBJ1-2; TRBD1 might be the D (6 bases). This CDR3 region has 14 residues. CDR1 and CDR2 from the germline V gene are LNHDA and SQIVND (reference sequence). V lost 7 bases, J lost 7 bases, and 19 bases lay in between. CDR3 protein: CASTQTGSSRGYTF. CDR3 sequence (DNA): TGTGCCAGTACCCAAACAGGGAGCTCCCGTGGCTACACCTTC.

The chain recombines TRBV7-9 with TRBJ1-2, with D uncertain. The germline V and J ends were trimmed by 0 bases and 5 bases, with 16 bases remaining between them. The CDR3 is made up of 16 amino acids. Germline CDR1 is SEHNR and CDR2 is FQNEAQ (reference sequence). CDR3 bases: TGTGCCAGCAGCTTAGCGCCCCCGGCAGGCGGATATGGCTACACCTTC. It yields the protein CASSLAPPAGGYGYTF.

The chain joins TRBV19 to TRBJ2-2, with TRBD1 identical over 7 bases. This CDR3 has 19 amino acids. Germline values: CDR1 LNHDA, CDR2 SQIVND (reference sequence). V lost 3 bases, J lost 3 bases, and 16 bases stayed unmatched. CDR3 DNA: TGTGCCAGTAGTATTCCCCCCAGACAGGGACGAGGTGACACCGGGGAGCTGTTTTTT. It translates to CASSIPPRQGRGDTGELFF.

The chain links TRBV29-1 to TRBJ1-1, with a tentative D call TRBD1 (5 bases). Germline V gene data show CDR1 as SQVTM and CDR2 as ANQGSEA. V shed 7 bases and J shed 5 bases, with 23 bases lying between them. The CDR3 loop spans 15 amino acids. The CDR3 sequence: CSAERYGGSGTEAFF. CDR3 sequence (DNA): TGCAGCGCCGAAAGGTACGGGGGAAGTGGTACTGAAGCTTTCTTT.

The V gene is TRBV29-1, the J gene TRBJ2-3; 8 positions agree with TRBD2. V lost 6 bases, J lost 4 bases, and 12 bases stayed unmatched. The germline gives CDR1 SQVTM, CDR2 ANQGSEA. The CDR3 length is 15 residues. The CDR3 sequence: CSVPGGSGSADTQYF. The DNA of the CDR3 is TGCAGCGTCCCCGGAGGGAGCGGGAGTGCAGATACGCAGTATTTT.

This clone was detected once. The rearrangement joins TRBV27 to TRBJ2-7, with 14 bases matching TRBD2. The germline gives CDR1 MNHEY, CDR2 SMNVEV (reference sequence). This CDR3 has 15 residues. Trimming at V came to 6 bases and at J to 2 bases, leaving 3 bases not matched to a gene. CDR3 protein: CASSGLAGGAYEQYF. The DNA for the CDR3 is TGTGCCAGCAGCGGACTAGCGGGAGGAGCCTACGAGCAGTACTTC.

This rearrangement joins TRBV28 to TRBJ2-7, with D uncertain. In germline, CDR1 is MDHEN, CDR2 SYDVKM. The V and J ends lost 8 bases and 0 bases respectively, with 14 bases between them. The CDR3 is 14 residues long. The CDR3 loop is CASGSTASSYEQYF. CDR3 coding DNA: TGTGCCAGCGGTTCCACCGCGAGCTCCTACGAGCAGTACTTC.

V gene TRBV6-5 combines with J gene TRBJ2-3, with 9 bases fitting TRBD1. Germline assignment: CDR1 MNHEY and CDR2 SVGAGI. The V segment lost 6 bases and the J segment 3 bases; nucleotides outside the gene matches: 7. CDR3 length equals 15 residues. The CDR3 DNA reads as TGTGCCAGCAGCTTTTACAGGGGGCATACAGATACGCAGTATTTT. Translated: CASSFYRGHTDTQYF.

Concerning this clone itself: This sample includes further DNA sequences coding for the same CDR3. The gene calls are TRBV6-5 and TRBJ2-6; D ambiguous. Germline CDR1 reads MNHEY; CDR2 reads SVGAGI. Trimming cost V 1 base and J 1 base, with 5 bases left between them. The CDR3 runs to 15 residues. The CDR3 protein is CASSYFGSGANVLTF. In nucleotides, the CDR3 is TGTGCCAGCAGTTACTTTGGGTCTGGGGCCAACGTCCTGACTTTC.

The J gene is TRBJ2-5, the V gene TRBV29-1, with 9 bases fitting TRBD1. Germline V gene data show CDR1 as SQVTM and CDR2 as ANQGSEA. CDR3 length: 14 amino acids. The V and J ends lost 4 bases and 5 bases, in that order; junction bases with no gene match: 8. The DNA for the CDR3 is TGCAGCGTTGTTGGGACAGGGTCGATCGAGACCCAGTACTTC. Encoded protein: CSVVGTGSIETQYF.

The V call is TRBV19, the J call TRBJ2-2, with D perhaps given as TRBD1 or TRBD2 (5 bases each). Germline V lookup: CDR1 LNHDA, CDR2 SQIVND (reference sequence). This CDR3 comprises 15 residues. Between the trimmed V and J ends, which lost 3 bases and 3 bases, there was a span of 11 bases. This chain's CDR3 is CASSIRQGHTGELFF. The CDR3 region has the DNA TGTGCCAGTAGTATTCGGCAGGGACACACCGGGGAGCTGTTTTTT.

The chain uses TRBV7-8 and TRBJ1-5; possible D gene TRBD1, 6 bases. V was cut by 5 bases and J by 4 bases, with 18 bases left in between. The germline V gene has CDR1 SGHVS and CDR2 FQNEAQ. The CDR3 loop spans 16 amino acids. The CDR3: CASSRSPGVRNQPQHF. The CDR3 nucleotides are TGTGCCAGCAGCCGTTCCCCAGGGGTGAGGAATCAGCCCCAGCATTTT.